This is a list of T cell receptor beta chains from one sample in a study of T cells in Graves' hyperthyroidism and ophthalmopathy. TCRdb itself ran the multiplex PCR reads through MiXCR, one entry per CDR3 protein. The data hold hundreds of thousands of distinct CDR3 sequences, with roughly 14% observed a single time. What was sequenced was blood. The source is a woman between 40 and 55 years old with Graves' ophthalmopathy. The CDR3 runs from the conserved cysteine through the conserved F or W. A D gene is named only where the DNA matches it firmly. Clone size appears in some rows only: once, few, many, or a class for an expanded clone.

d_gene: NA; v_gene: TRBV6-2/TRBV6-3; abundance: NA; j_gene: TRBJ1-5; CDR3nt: TGTGCCAGCAGTTACCCATCGGGCGGTTATAGCAATCAGCCCCAGCATTTT; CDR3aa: CASSYPSGGYSNQPQHF
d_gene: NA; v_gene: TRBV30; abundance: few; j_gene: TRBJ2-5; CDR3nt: TGTGCCTGGAGTACAACCACAGAGACCCAGTACTTC; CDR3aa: CAWSTTTETQYF
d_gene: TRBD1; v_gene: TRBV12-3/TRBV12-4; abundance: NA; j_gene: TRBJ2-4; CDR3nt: TGTGCCAGCGGAGAACAGGGGGCCAAAAACATTCAGTACTTC; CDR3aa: CASGEQGAKNIQYF
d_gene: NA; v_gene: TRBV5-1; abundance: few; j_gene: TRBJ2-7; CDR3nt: TGCGCCAGCAGGTTAAGCGGCCCAGCCTACGAGCAGTACTTC; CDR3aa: CASRLSGPAYEQYF
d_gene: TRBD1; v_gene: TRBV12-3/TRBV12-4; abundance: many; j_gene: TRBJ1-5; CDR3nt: TGTGCCAGCAGTGCGGGACAGGCCCTCGGTAGCAATCAGCCCCAGCATTTT; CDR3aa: CASSAGQALGSNQPQHF
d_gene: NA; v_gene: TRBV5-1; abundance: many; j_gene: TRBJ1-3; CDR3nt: TGCGCCAGCAGCTTGCGACTGGGATTCGGCTCTGGAAACACCATATATTTT; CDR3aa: CASSLRLGFGSGNTIYF
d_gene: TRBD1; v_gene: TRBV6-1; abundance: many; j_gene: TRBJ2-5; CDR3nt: TGTGCCAGCAGGGTTGGGACAGGGGTACAAGAGACCCAGTACTTC; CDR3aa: CASRVGTGVQETQYF
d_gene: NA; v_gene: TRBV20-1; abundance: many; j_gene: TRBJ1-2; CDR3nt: TGCAGTGCTAGAGATGTGGGCCACTTCAATGGCTACACCTTC; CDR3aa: CSARDVGHFNGYTF
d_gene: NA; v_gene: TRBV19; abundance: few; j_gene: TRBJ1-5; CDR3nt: TGTGCCAGTAGTATGCAATATAGCAATCAGCCCCAGCATTTT; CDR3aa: CASSMQYSNQPQHF
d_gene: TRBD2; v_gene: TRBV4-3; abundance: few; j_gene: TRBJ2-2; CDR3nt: TGCGCCAGCAGCCAGGAAGGGACTAGCGGGAGCGGGGAGCTGTTTTTT; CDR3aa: CASSQEGTSGSGELFF
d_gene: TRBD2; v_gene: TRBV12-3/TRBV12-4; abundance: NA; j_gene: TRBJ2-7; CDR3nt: TGTGCCAGCAGTTCCGGGACTAGCGCTAACTCCTACGAGCAGTACTTC; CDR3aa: CASSSGTSANSYEQYF
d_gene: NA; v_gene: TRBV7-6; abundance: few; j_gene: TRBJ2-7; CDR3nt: TGTGCCAGCAGCTCAACTACTATGGCCAGCCCCTACGAGCAGTACTTC; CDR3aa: CASSSTTMASPYEQYF
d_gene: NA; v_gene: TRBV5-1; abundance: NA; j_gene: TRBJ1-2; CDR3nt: TGCGCCAGCAGGGAGGATCCGGGGGGCTATGGCTACACCTTC; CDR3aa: CASREDPGGYGYTF
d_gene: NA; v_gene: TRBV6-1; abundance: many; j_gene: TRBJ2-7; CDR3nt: TGTGCCAGCAGTAAGAACAGGGATTCCTTCGAGCAGTACTTC; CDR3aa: CASSKNRDSFEQYF
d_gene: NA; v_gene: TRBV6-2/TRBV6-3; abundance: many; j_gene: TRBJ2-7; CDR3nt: TGTGCCAGCAGTTACCCCACTAAAGGGATCTACGAGCAGTACTTC; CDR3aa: CASSYPTKGIYEQYF
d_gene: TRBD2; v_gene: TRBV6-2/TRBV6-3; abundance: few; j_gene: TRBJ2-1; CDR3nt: TGTGCCAGCAGCTCCACACCTAGCGGGAGCTCCTACAATGAGCAGTTCTTC; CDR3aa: CASSSTPSGSSYNEQFF
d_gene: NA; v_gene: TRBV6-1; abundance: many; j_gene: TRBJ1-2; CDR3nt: TGTGCCAGCGGGACGGGTTATGGTGGCTACACCTTC; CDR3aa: CASGTGYGGYTF
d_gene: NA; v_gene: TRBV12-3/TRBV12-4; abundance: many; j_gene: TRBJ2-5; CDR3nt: TGTGCCAGCAGGCCCGTCGGGGAGACCCAGTACTTC; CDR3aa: CASRPVGETQYF
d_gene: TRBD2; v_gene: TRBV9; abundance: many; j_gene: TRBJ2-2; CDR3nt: TGTGCCAGCAGCCTTAGCGGGAGGGGCACCGGGGAGCTGTTTTTT; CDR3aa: CASSLSGRGTGELFF
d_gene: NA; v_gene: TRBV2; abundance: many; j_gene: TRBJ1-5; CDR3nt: TGTGCCAGCAGTGACCCATATAGCAATCAGCCCCAGCATTTT; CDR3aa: CASSDPYSNQPQHF
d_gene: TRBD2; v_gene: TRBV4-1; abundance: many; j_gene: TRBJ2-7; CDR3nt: TGCGCCAGCAGCCAAGAAGGACTAGCGACCTACGAGCAGTACTTC; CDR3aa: CASSQEGLATYEQYF
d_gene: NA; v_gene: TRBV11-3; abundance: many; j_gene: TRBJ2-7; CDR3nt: TGTGCCAGCAGCTTGGCTAGCACCGAATACGAGCAGTACTTC; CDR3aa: CASSLASTEYEQYF
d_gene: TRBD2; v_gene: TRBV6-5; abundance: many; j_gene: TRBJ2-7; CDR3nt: TGTGCCAGCAGTCGGGTAGCGGGAGGAGCCTACGAGCAGTACTTC; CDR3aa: CASSRVAGGAYEQYF
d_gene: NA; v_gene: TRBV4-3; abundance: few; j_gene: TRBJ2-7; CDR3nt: TGCGCCAGCAGCCAACACCCCCTCTACGAGCAGTACTTC; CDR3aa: CASSQHPLYEQYF
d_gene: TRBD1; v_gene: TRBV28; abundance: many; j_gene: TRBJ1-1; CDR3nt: TGTGCCAGCAGTTCCTACGACAGGGGGGACACTGAAGCTTTCTTT; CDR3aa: CASSSYDRGDTEAFF
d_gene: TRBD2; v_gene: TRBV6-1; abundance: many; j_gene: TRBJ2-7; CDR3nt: TGTGCCAGCAGTCGACTAGCGGATTCCTCCTACGAGCAGTACTTC; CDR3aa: CASSRLADSSYEQYF
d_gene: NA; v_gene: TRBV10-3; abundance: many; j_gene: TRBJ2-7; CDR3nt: TGTGCCATCAGTGAAGGGTTTACGGAGATAGCCACCTCGGAGCAGTACTTC; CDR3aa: CAISEGFTEIATSEQYF
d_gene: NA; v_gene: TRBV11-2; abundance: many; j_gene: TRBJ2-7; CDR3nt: TGTGCCAGCAGCTTAGAGGGGCTCACAGGGATCTACGAGCAGTACTTC; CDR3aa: CASSLEGLTGIYEQYF
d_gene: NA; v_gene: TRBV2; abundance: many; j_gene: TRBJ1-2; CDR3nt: TGTGCCAGCAGTGAAACGATTGACGGGGGGACCTTCTATGGCTACACCTTC; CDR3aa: CASSETIDGGTFYGYTF
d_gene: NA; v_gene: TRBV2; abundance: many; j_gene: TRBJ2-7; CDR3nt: TGTGCCAGCAGTGCGACTAGAGGCTCCGAGCAGTACTTC; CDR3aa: CASSATRGSEQYF
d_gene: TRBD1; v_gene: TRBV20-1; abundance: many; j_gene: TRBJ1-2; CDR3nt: TGCAGTGCTAGGAGGGCCCAAACAGGGGAGAGTGGCTACACCTTC; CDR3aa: CSARRAQTGESGYTF
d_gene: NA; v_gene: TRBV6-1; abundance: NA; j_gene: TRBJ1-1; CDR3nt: TGTGCCAGCACGGCGGTGGGAACTGAAGCTTTCTTT; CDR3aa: CASTAVGTEAFF
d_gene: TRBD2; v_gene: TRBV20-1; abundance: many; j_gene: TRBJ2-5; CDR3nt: TGCAGTGCTATATTAGCGGGGAGAAGGGCAGAGACCCAGTACTTC; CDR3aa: CSAILAGRRAETQYF
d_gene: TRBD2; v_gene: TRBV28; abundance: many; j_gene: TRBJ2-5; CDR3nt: TGTGCCAGCAGAAATAGCGGGAATTGGGAGACCCAGTACTTC; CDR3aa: CASRNSGNWETQYF
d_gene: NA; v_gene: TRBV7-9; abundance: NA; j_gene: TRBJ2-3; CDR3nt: TGTGCCAGCAGAAAGGTGGGCACAGATACGCAGTATTTT; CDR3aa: CASRKVGTDTQYF